Below are 9 T cell receptor beta chains sequenced from a single sample in a study of blood T cell repertoires in COVID-19. Libraries were prepared by immunoSEQ multiplex PCR; TCRdb keeps only in-frame clonotypes and omits some of them. The sample lists some 98,000 clones, approximately 80% seen once, with roughly a tenth in the top ten. Input material: peripheral blood. The source is a man between 65 and 85 years old with active or convalescent COVID-19.

The chain combines TRBV4-1 with TRBJ1-2; D gene unclear. CDR3 size: 16 residues. V lost 0 bases and J 3 bases, leaving 14 bases between the germline ends. Germline V gives CDR1 MGHRA, CDR2 YSYEKL. DNA of the CDR3: TGCGCCAGCAGCCAAGATCGGAGCAGTGTCTACTATGGCTACACCTTC. It is translated as CASSQDRSSVYYGYTF.

The V gene is TRBV6-5, the J gene TRBJ1-6; 7 bases align to TRBD1. From germline, CDR1 is MNHEY and CDR2 SVGAGI. V lost 0 bases to trimming and J lost 10 bases; unmatched junction nucleotides: 9. The CDR3 totals 16 residues. The CDR3 here is CASSYSRQGYSSPLHF. For the CDR3, the DNA is TGTGCCAGCAGTTACTCGAGACAGGGCTATAGCTCACCCCTCCACTTT.

The gene calls are TRBV14 and TRBJ2-7, with TRBD2 matching over 12 bases. Germline CDR1 reads SGHDN; CDR2 reads FVKESK. J gave up 5 bases and V 3 bases, and 5 bases lay outside the gene matches. The CDR3 sequence is 15 residues long. CDR3 region: CASSHLAGGPNEQYF. The CDR3 bases are TGTGCCAGCAGCCATCTAGCGGGGGGGCCTAACGAGCAGTACTTC. The variable domain in full, completed from reference TRBV14 and TRBJ2-7, reads EAGVTQFPSHSVIEKGQTVTLRCDPISGHDNLYWYRRVMGKEIKFLLHFVKESKQDESGMPNNRFLAERTGGTYSTLKVQPAELEDSGVYFCASSHLAGGPNEQYFGPGTRLTVT.

This chain links TRBV2 with TRBJ2-1, with 11 positions matching TRBD1. V lost 6 bases and J lost 6; bases outside the gene matches: 10. Germline V gene data show CDR1 as SNHLY and CDR2 as FYNNEI. The CDR3 length is 16 residues. The DNA of the CDR3 is TGTGCCAGCAGGCCTACCGGGACAGGGGGACTCAATGAGCAGTTCTTC. This gives the protein CASRPTGTGGLNEQFF.

Here the CDR3 reads CASRGGTRLFGKNIQYF. The CDR3 nucleotides are TGTGCCAGCAGAGGGGGGACTAGACTGTTTGGCAAAAACATTCAGTACTTC. The rearrangement joins TRBV9 to TRBJ2-4, with 8 bases aligning to TRBD2. V dropped 5 bases and J dropped 3; count of bases not matched to a gene: 13. Looked up from germline, CDR1 is SGDLS and CDR2 is YYNGEE. This CDR3 spans 17 amino acids.

The V gene is TRBV5-1, the J gene TRBJ1-1; the match to TRBD1 covers 11 bases. V lost 4 bases, J lost 11 bases, and 7 bases stayed unmatched. This CDR3 is 13 amino acids long. Per the germline V gene, CDR1 is SGHRS and CDR2 is YFSETQ. CDR3: CASSPGQGARAFF. The CDR3 nucleotides read TGCGCCAGCAGCCCCGGACAGGGGGCGCGGGCTTTCTTT.

The chain has TRBV6-5 and TRBJ1-1; 10 bases map to TRBD1. The V gene end was trimmed by 6 bases and the J gene end by 6 bases; junction bases not matched to a gene: 7. Germline CDR1 MNHEY, CDR2 SVGAGI. This CDR3 comprises 14 residues. The CDR3 DNA sequence: TGTGCCAGCAGCCGGACAGGGGGTCGAGCTGAAGCTTTCTTT. This gives the protein CASSRTGGRAEAFF.

The genes are TRBV19 and TRBJ1-5; weak D call: TRBD1 (6 bases). The V gene's germline CDR1 is LNHDA and CDR2 SQIVND (reference sequence). Between the trimmed V and J ends, which lost 3 bases and 2 bases, there was a span of 11 bases. The CDR3 sequence is 15 residues long. The CDR3 DNA reads TGTGCCAGTAGTATCCTTCGACAGGGCAATCAGCCCCAGCATTTT. Its protein is CASSILRQGNQPQHF. The whole variable domain, filled in from reference TRBV19 and TRBJ1-5, reads DGGITQSPKYLFRKEGQNVTLSCEQNLNHDAMYWYRQDPGQGLRLIYYSQIVNDFQKGDIAEGYSVSREKKESFPLTVTSAQKNPTAFYLCASSILRQGNQPQHFGDGTRLSIL.

The gene calls are TRBV5-5 and TRBJ1-1; 8 nucleotides match TRBD1. CDR1 and CDR2 from the germline V gene are SGHKS and YYEKEE (reference sequence). The CDR3 length is 14 residues. The ends lost 0 bases at V and 4 bases at J; junction bases unmatched: 2. The CDR3 here is CASSLEDRVTEAFF. The CDR3, as DNA: TGTGCCAGCAGCTTGGAGGACAGGGTCACTGAAGCTTTCTTT.